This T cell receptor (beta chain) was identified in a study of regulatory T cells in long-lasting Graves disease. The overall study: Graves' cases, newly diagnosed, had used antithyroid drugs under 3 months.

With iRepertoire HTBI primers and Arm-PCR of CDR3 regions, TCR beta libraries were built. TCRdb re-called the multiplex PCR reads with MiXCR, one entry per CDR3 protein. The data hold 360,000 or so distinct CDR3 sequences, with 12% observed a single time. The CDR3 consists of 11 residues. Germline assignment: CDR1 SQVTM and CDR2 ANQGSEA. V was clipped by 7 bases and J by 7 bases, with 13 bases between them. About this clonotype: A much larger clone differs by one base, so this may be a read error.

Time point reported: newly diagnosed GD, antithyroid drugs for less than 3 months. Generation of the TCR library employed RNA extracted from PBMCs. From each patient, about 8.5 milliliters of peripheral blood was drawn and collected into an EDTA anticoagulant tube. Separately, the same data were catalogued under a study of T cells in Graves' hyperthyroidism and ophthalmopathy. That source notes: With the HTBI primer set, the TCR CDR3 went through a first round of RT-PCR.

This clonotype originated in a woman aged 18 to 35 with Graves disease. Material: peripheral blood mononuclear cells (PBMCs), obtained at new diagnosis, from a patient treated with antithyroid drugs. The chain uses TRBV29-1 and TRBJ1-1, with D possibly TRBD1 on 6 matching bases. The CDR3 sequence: CSASRTVEAFF. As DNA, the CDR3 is TGCAGCGCCTCGAGGACAGTTGAAGCTTTCTTT.